Each of the 3 T cell receptor beta chains below was sequenced from the same sample in a study of control samples from healthy donors and cancer patients. The assay was immunoSEQ multiplex PCR, and TCRdb's table has in-frame clones only and misses some. The sample shows about 52,000 clones, 95% of them seen only once. The source material was blood. All receptors derive from a man aged 25 to 40 in good health.

The chain employs TRBV12-3 or TRBV12-4 and TRBJ2-7; D could derive from TRBD1 or TRBD2 (6 bases each). Trimming removed 6 bases at V and 6 bases at J, with 12 bases between. CDR3 length: 12 amino acids. The CDR3 loop reads CASRLGGGEQYF. CDR3 nucleotide sequence: TGTGCCAGCAGGCTTGGAGGGGGCGAGCAGTACTTC.

This clone was picked up a small number of times. The chain joins TRBV20-1 to TRBJ1-5; TRBD1 aligns across 9 bases. CDR1 DFQATT and CDR2 SNEGSKA come from the germline V gene (reference sequence). The CDR3 length is 15 residues. J was trimmed by 5 bases and V by 3 bases; bases with no gene match: 8. The CDR3 reads CSASNPGTGYQPQHF. For the CDR3, the DNA is TGCAGTGCTAGTAACCCCGGGACAGGGTATCAGCCCCAGCATTTT.

The count of this clone is one. The genes are TRBV27 and TRBJ1-5; D is undetermined. The CDR3 is 16 residues long. Germline CDR1 MNHEY, CDR2 SMNVEV (reference sequence). The V end was cut by 5 bases, the J end by 3 bases, with 17 bases between. The CDR3 spells CASSLRGLAPNQPQHF. CDR3 DNA: TGTGCCAGCAGTCTTCGGGGTCTGGCGCCCAATCAGCCCCAGCATTTT.